The 10 T cell receptor beta chains reported below all come from one sample, sequenced in a study of blood T cell repertoires in COVID-19. Assay: immunoSEQ multiplex PCR; the TCRdb copy retains only in-frame clones and omits some. Of around 250,000 clones in the sample, roughly 86% are singletons; the top ten hold about 1.6%. Sample: peripheral blood. The receptors were sampled from an older woman who had recovered from COVID-19.

This chain links TRBV9 with TRBJ2-5; 11 nucleotides line up with TRBD1. Germline CDR1 is SGDLS and CDR2 is YYNGEE. Losses at the gene ends were 0 bases for V and 4 bases for J; bases not matched to a gene: 8. This CDR3 region has 17 residues. In nucleotides, the CDR3 is TGTGCCAGCAGCGTAGGGTTCACCGGGACAGGGGGAGAGACCCAGTACTTC. Residues: CASSVGFTGTGGETQYF.

This clone was detected once. This rearrangement joins TRBV11-2 to TRBJ1-1; a weak D match, TRBD1 (5 bases). The CDR3 runs to 14 residues. CDR1 SGHAT and CDR2 FQNNGV come from the germline V gene. Trimming left V 3 bases short and J 4 bases short, with 12 bases between. CDR3 nucleotides: TGTGCCAGCAGCTTGGAGGGGAGGGGCACTGAAGCTTTCTTT. Translated, it gives CASSLEGRGTEAFF.

The rearrangement links TRBV2 to TRBJ1-2, with 9 bases fitting TRBD1. V shed 6 bases and J 1 base; nucleotides not matched to a gene: 6. CDR3 length: 15 amino acids. Germline assignment: CDR1 SNHLY and CDR2 FYNNEI. The CDR3 sequence is CASSGGQGYNYGYTF. For the CDR3, the DNA is TGTGCCAGCAGCGGGGGACAGGGTTATAACTATGGCTACACCTTC.

The rearrangement uses TRBV5-5 and TRBJ2-7; 8 bases align to TRBD1. V shed 4 bases, J shed 5 bases, and the junction held 11 bases outside the gene matches. The CDR3 spans 15 residues. Looked up from germline, CDR1 is SGHKS and CDR2 is YYEKEE (reference sequence). For the CDR3, the DNA is TGTGCCAGCAGCCCTGCCTCTGGACAGGGACACGAGCAGTACTTC. This sequence encodes CASSPASGQGHEQYF.

J is TRBJ2-1 and V is TRBV5-1, with D possibly being TRBD2 (5 bases). V was cut by 2 bases and J by 2 bases, with 14 bases left in between. The CDR3 contains 16 residues. Germline assignment: CDR1 SGHRS and CDR2 YFSETQ. CDR3 residues: CASSFPVGEPYNEQFF. The CDR3, as DNA: TGCGCCAGCAGCTTCCCCGTGGGAGAACCCTACAATGAGCAGTTCTTC. The whole variable domain, remainder taken from reference TRBV5-1 and TRBJ2-1, is KAGVTQTPRYLIKTRGQQVTLSCSPISGHRSVSWYQQTPGQGLQFLFEYFSETQRNKGNFPGRFSGRQFSNSRSEMNVSTLELGDSALYLCASSFPVGEPYNEQFFGPGTRLTVL.

V and J are TRBV7-2 and TRBJ2-3; D not resolved. This CDR3 spans 14 amino acids. Germline V gene lookup returns CDR1 SGHTA and CDR2 FQGNSA. V was shortened by 3 bases and J by 2 bases, with 9 bases between the two germline ends. The CDR3 loop is CASSLERVTDTQYF. CDR3 nucleotide sequence: TGTGCCAGCAGCTTGGAACGGGTCACAGATACGCAGTATTTT.

The chain is built from TRBV5-1 and TRBJ2-7; 7 bases match TRBD2. Losses at the gene ends were 4 bases for V and 5 bases for J; bases not matched to a gene: 15. Germline CDR1 reads SGHRS; CDR2 reads YFSETQ. The CDR3 extends over 16 amino acids. CDR3 in amino acids: CASSPAFRLAGDEQYF. The DNA for the CDR3 is TGCGCCAGCAGCCCAGCTTTTCGACTAGCTGGGGACGAGCAGTACTTC.

This clone was picked up one time. The chain recombines TRBV20-1 with TRBJ1-2; D is perhaps TRBD1 (5 bases). Germline CDR1 and CDR2: DFQATT and SNEGSKA (reference sequence). V was shortened by 5 bases and J by 10 bases, with 11 bases between the two germline ends. This CDR3 comprises 10 residues. In DNA, the CDR3 is TGCAGTGCTTCGGACATGATCTACACCTTC. This codes for CSASDMIYTF.

The DNA for the CDR3 is TGTGCCAGCAGCCAAGATCCGGTTCGCAATGAGCAGTTCTTC. Amino acids: CASSQDPVRNEQFF. V is TRBV4-2 and J is TRBJ2-1; D is uncertain. The germline gives CDR1 LGHNA, CDR2 YNFKEQ. The CDR3 consists of 14 residues. V was cut by 0 bases and J by 6 bases, with 9 bases left in between.

This clone is a singleton in its sample. The rearrangement joins TRBV7-9 to TRBJ2-2; the D gene is possibly TRBD1 (6 bases). Per germline, CDR1 SEHNR and CDR2 FQNEAQ (reference sequence). Trimming removed 1 base from V and 2 bases from J, with 11 bases in between. The length of the CDR3 is 16 residues. The CDR3 sequence is CASSLEGGRNTGELFF. In DNA, the CDR3 is TGTGCCAGCAGCTTAGAAGGGGGTAGAAACACCGGGGAGCTGTTTTTT.